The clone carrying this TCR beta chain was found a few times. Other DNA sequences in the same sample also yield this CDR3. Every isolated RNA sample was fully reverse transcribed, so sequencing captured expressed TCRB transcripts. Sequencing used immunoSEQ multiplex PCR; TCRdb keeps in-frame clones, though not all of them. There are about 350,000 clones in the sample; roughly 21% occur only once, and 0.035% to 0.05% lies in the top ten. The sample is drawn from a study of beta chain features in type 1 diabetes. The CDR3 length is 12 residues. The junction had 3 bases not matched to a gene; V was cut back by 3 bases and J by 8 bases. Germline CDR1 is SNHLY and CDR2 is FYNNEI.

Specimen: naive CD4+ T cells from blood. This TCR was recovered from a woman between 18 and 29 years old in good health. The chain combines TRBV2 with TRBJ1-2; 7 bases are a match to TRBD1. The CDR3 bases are TGTGCCAGCAGTGAGGGACAGCACGGCTACACCTTC. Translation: CASSEGQHGYTF.